This is a list of T cell receptor beta chains from one sample in a study of CD4 T cell repertoires in COVID-19. Method: immunoSEQ multiplex PCR; TCRdb's copy keeps in-frame clones and lacks some. The sample holds tens of thousands of clones, around 86% seen once. Source: central memory CD4+ T cells from blood, taken before the COVID-19 pandemic. The origin of the receptors is a human donor who had COVID-19. Both conserved end residues are part of each CDR3. The order of the fields is J gene, V gene, CDR3 protein.

TRBJ2-1	TRBV6-5	CASSYSAGGNEQFF
TRBJ1-5	TRBV19	CASSYLPRGQGYQPQHF
TRBJ1-1	TRBV19	CASSKSIQGWNTEAFF
TRBJ2-5	TRBV7-2	CASSFAVAGVETQYF
TRBJ1-5	TRBV30	CAWSKQINQPQHF
TRBJ1-1	TRBV9	CASSVTPTVEAFF
TRBJ2-1	TRBV11-2	CASSNRTYNEQFF
TRBJ1-1	TRBV2	CASSVAGLTEAFF
TRBJ1-2	TRBV6-5	CASSYIRTGGNYGYTF
TRBJ2-3	TRBV9	CASSVGLAGGDTQYF
TRBJ1-2	TRBV28	CASSLNLANYGYTF
TRBJ2-2	TRBV28	CASSFLSRASGNTGELFF
TRBJ2-1	TRBV28	CASSRHGEQFF
TRBJ2-3	TRBV19	CASSRGGGASDTQYF
TRBJ2-7	TRBV15	CATSRGGSGYEQYF
TRBJ1-2	TRBV6-6	CASKDRELANYGYTF
TRBJ2-1	TRBV6-1	CASSGLVSEQFF
TRBJ2-5	TRBV2	CASVTEAGQTQYF
TRBJ1-4	TRBV4-1	CASSGQRNEKLFF
TRBJ1-1	TRBV10-3	CATASTTGGMNTEAFF
TRBJ1-2	TRBV5-1	CASSVSGTGVGYGYTF
TRBJ1-6	TRBV6-1	CASSERRTGQNSPLHF
TRBJ2-7	TRBV7-6	CASSLAKGGYEQYF
TRBJ2-3	TRBV5-1	CASSLAPTSGRGSDTQYF
TRBJ2-3	TRBV11-3	CASSPGTSGRTDTQYF
TRBJ2-3	TRBV21-1	CASSKAEDVTDTQYF
TRBJ1-1	TRBV7-2	CASSVASGGNTEAFF
TRBJ2-2	TRBV5-1	CASSGGLADTGELFF
TRBJ1-1	TRBV6-6	CASRYRGGTEAFF
TRBJ2-3	TRBV2	CASRTGGDTQYF
TRBJ2-5	TRBV2	CASIGTSGGAETQYF
TRBJ1-5	TRBV2	CASSEAWTVSNQPQHF
TRBJ2-1	TRBV10-2	CASRHWGDPGNEQFF
TRBJ1-2	TRBV29-1	CSLRQGANYGYTF
TRBJ1-4	TRBV7-9	CASSSGDSIATNEKLFF
TRBJ1-1	TRBV9	CASSVGSGTEAFF
TRBJ1-1	TRBV5-8	CASSLFSGDFF